This passage covers 4 T cell receptor beta chains from one sample sequenced in a study of blood T cell repertoires in COVID-19. Only in-frame clones appear in the TCRdb table, and some are missing; sequencing was by immunoSEQ multiplex PCR. The sample records more than 75,000 clones, around nine tenths being singletons. What was sequenced was peripheral blood. All receptors derive from a man aged 25-40 years with acute or convalescent COVID-19.

The chain is built from TRBV11-2 and TRBJ2-5; D call uncertain. CDR3 length: 11 residues. Germline CDR1 and CDR2: SGHAT and FQNNGV. Deletions cut 3 bases from V and 5 bases from J, with 4 bases between. The CDR3 spells CASSLSETQYF. The CDR3 DNA sequence: TGTGCCAGCAGCTTGTCGGAGACCCAGTACTTC.

V gene TRBV28 combines with J gene TRBJ2-2; a possible D gene is TRBD1 (6 bases). Germline V gene sequence: CDR1 MDHEN, CDR2 SYDVKM. This CDR3 region has 15 residues. Trimming removed 6 bases at V and 0 bases at J, with 11 bases between. CDR3 amino acids: CASRQGYANTGELFF. The CDR3 DNA is TGTGCCAGCAGACAGGGTTACGCGAACACCGGGGAGCTGTTTTTT.

This clone occurred a few times. This chain uses TRBV15 with TRBJ2-6; 11 nucleotides agree with TRBD1. CDR1 is LNHNV and CDR2 is YYDKDF in the germline V gene (reference sequence). The ends lost 9 bases at V and 2 bases at J; junction bases unmatched: 3. There are 15 residues in the CDR3. This CDR3 reads CATGTGGTGANVLTF. CDR3 nucleotide sequence: TGTGCCACAGGGACAGGGGGGACTGGGGCCAACGTCCTGACTTTC.

This clone was seen only a few times. This chain joins TRBV6-2 or TRBV6-3 and TRBJ1-5; D is unresolved. V was pared by 3 bases and J by 7 bases, with 7 bases between. The V gene's germline CDR1 is MNHEY and CDR2 SVGEGT. This CDR3 is 12 amino acids long. The CDR3 DNA follows: TGTGCCAGCAGTTATGGTGAGCAGCCCCAGCATTTT. It is translated as CASSYGEQPQHF.